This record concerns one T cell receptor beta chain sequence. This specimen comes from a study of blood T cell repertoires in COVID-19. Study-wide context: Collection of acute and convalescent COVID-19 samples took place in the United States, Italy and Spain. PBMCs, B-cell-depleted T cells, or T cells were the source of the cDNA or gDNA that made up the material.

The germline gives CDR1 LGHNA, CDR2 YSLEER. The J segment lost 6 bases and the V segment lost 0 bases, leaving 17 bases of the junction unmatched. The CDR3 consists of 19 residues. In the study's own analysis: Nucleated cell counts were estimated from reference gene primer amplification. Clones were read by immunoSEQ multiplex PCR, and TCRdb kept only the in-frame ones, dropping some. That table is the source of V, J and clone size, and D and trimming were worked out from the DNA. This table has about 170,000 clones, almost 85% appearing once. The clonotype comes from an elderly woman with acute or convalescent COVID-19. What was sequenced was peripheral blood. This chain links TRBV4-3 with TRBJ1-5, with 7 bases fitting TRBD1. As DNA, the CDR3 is TGCGCCAGCAGCCAAGATCTAGCAGTTTGGGGACAGCAAAGTCAGCCCCAGCATTTT. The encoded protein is CASSQDLAVWGQQSQPQHF.